Following are 10 T cell receptor beta chains from one sample sequenced in a study of neurological immune-mediated disorders. In TCRdb, the 5' RACE reads were re-called with MiXCR into one record per CDR3 protein. This sample carries roughly 52,000 distinct CDR3 sequences, 3% to 4.5% of them seen once, and the ten largest clones take 6.5% to 8%. Material: PBMCs. All receptors derive from a man aged 55 to 69 with multiple sclerosis.

This clonotype was seen ten or more times. This chain uses TRBV20-1 with TRBJ2-5, with a possible D match to TRBD1 (7 bases). Looked up from germline, CDR1 is DFQATT and CDR2 is SNEGSKA (reference sequence). This CDR3 region has 12 residues. CDR3 region: CTGRGQQETQYF. The DNA for the CDR3 is TGCACCGGGCGGGGACAGCAAGAGACCCAGTACTTC.

This clonotype was seen ten or more times. The V gene is TRBV4-2, the J gene TRBJ1-1, with D hard to call. Germline assignment: CDR1 LGHNA and CDR2 YNFKEQ. The CDR3 runs to 12 residues. V was trimmed by 4 bases and J by 7 bases, leaving 10 bases between them. Here the CDR3 reads CASSLNRFEAFF. The CDR3 bases are TGTGCCAGCAGCCTCAATCGGTTTGAAGCTTTCTTT.

Many counts were recorded for this clonotype. The chain has TRBV20-1 and TRBJ2-3, with TRBD2 matching over 9 bases. Germline-derived CDR1 and CDR2 are DFQATT and SNEGSKA (reference sequence). The V and J ends lost 3 bases and 4 bases, in that order; junction bases with no gene match: 2. This CDR3 contains 13 residues. CDR3 loop: CSARREGADTQYF. DNA of the CDR3: TGCAGTGCTAGGCGGGAGGGTGCAGATACGCAGTATTTT.

This clonotype was counted at least ten times. The chain links TRBV6-5 to TRBJ1-1, with D maybe TRBD1 (6 bases). CDR1 MNHEY and CDR2 SVGAGI come from the germline V gene. The CDR3 extends over 15 amino acids. Trimming stripped 4 bases from V and 1 base from J, with 13 bases between. CDR3 residues: CASSSRGIGNTEAFF. The CDR3 DNA reads TGTGCCAGCAGTTCAAGGGGGATTGGGAACACTGAAGCTTTCTTT.

This clonotype was seen repeatedly, ten times or more. V usage is TRBV15 and J usage is TRBJ1-4; D gene ambiguous. This CDR3 is built from 13 residues. The V end lost 6 bases, the J end lost 5 bases, and 10 bases lay between the germline ends. Looked up from germline, CDR1 is LNHNV and CDR2 is YYDKDF (reference sequence). The CDR3 sequence: CATSRQDNEKLFF. The CDR3, as DNA: TGTGCCACCAGTCGTCAGGACAATGAAAAACTGTTTTTT. Drawing the rest from reference TRBV15 and TRBJ1-4, the complete variable domain is DAMVIQNPRYQVTQFGKPVTLSCSQTLNHNVMYWYQQKSSQAPKLLFHYYDKDFNNEADTPDNFQSRRPNTSFCFLDIRSPGLGDTAMYLCATSRQDNEKLFFGSGTQLSVL.

Many counts were recorded for this clonotype. The rearrangement uses TRBV20-1 and TRBJ2-1; 8 nucleotides align to TRBD2. CDR1 and CDR2 from the germline V gene are DFQATT and SNEGSKA (reference sequence). V lost 2 bases and J lost 7; bases outside the gene matches: 4. CDR3 length: 13 amino acids. This CDR3 is CSARREGGNEQFF. For the CDR3, the DNA is TGCAGTGCTAGACGGGAGGGGGGGAATGAGCAGTTCTTC.

This clonotype was observed a few times. Because the CDR3 is missing its conserved closing phenylalanine or tryptophan, this is likely a read error. The CDR3 reads CASSGQGGQNIQYL. DNA of the CDR3: TGTGCCAGCAGCGGACAGGGGGGGCAAAACATTCAGTACCTC. The chain links TRBV5-5 to TRBJ2-4; 10 bases match TRBD1. Germline loops: CDR1 SGHKS, CDR2 YYEKEE (reference sequence). With 4 bases clipped from V and 5 bases from J, the junction kept 3 bases outside the gene matches. CDR3 length: 14 residues.

The table lists this clonotype with many counts. This rearrangement joins TRBV25-1 to TRBJ1-3, with D possibly TRBD1 on 6 matching bases. The CDR3 spans 16 residues. CDR1 is MGHDK, CDR2 SYGVNS, per germline. Trimming took 4 bases from V and 5 from J, leaving 18 bases between them. CDR3 residues: CASSVGRQGKRNTIYF. Written as DNA, the CDR3 is TGTGCCAGCAGTGTCGGGAGGCAGGGGAAGAGAAACACCATATATTTT.

This clonotype was observed at least ten times. The chain has TRBV7-2 and TRBJ1-6; possible D gene TRBD1, 6 bases. The V end lost 7 bases, the J end lost 11 bases, and 21 bases lay between the germline ends. CDR3 length: 15 amino acids. Germline values: CDR1 SGHTA, CDR2 FQGNSA. CDR3 DNA sequence: TGTGCCAGCACACCACAGGGTCCTGGTGTGGCACCCCTCCACTTT. Translation: CASTPQGPGVAPLHF.

This clonotype has at least ten counts. The chain couples TRBV27 to TRBJ1-1; perhaps TRBD1 as D (5 bases). This CDR3 contains 12 residues. Germline V gene lookup returns CDR1 MNHEY and CDR2 SMNVEV (reference sequence). Trimming took off 11 bases at V and 1 base at J, with 11 bases between the two ends. The CDR3 coding sequence is TGTGCCTCCAGGGAGGGGAACACTGAAGCTTTCTTT. Residues: CASREGNTEAFF.